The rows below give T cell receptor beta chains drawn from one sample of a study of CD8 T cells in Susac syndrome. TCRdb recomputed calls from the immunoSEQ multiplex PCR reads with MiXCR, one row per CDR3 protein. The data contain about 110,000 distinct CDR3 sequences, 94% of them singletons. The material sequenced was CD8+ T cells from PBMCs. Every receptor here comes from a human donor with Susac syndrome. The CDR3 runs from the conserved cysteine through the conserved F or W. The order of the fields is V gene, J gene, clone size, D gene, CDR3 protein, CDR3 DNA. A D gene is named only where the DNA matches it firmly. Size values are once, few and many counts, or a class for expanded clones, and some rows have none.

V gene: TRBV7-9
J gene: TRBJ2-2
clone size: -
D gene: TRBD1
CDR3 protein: CASSADRGLNTGELFF
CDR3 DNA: TGTGCCAGCAGCGCAGACAGGGGCTTGAACACCGGGGAGCTGTTTTTT

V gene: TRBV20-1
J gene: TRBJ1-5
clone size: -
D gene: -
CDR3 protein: CSAPGVGLSGLYSNQPQHF
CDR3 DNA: TGCAGTGCTCCAGGGGTGGGGCTCTCGGGATTGTATAGCAATCAGCCCCAGCATTTT

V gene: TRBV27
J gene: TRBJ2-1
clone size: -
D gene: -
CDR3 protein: CASSLWGDEQFF
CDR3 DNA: TGTGCCAGCAGTTTGTGGGGCGATGAGCAGTTCTTC

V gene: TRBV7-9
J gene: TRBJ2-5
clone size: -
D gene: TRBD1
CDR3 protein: CASSDGQGAGTQYF
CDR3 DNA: TGTGCCAGCAGCGACGGACAGGGGGCTGGGACCCAGTACTTC

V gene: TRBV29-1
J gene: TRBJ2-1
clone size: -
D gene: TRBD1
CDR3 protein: CSVVRGPPEQFF
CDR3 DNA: TGCAGCGTTGTGAGGGGGCCGCCTGAGCAGTTCTTC

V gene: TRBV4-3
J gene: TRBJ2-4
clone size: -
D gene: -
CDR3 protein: CASSQVGTGHKNIQYF
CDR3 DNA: TGCGCCAGCAGCCAAGTGGGTACAGGGCACAAAAACATTCAGTACTTC

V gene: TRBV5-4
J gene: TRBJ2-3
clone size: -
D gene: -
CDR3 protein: CASSLKREKETDTQYF
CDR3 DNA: TGTGCCAGCAGCTTGAAGAGGGAGAAGGAGACAGATACGCAGTATTTT

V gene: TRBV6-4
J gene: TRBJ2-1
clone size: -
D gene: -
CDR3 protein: CASSDSPGSYNEQFF
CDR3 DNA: TGTGCCAGCAGTGACAGTCCCGGCTCCTACAATGAGCAGTTCTTC

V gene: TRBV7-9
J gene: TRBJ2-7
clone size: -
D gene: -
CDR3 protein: CASNPPGGQYEQYF
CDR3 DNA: TGTGCCAGCAACCCCCCTGGGGGGCAGTACGAGCAGTACTTC

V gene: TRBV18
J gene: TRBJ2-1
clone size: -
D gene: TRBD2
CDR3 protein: CASSPTSGGSTYNEQFF
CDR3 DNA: TGTGCCAGCTCACCAACGAGCGGGGGCTCTACCTACAATGAGCAGTTCTTC

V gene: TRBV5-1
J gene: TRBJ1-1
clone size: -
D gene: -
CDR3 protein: CASSLDGGRTEAFF
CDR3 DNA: TGCGCCAGCAGCTTGGATGGGGGCAGGACTGAAGCTTTCTTT

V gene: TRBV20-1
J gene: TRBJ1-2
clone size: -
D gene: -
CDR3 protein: CSAESGDNYGYTF
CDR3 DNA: TGCAGTGCTGAATCAGGGGATAACTATGGCTACACCTTC

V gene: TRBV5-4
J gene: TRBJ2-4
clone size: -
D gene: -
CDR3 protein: CASSFHGANIQYF
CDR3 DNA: TGTGCCAGCAGCTTTCACGGGGCAAACATTCAGTACTTC

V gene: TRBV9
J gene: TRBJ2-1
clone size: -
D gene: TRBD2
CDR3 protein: CASSVGAGGPNEQFF
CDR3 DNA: TGTGCCAGCAGCGTAGGAGCGGGGGGGCCGAATGAGCAGTTCTTC

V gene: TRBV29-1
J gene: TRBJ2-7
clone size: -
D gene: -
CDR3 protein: CSVSDNLGDEQYF
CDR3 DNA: TGCAGCGTGTCGGACAACTTAGGGGACGAGCAGTACTTC

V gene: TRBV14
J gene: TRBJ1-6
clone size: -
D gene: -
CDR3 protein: CASSQAPGGGWSSPLHF
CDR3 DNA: TGTGCCAGCAGCCAAGCCCCCGGGGGGGGCTGGAGTTCACCCCTCCACTTT

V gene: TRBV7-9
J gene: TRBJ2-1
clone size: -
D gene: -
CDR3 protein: CASSHVDNEQFF
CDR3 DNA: TGTGCCAGCAGCCATGTGGACAATGAGCAGTTCTTC

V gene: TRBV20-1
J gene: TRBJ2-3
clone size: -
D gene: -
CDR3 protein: CSAREVYYTDTQYF
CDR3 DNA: TGCAGTGCTAGAGAAGTCTACTACACAGATACGCAGTATTTT

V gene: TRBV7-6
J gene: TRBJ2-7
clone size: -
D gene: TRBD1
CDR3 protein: CASSPGTGVWEQYF
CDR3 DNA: TGTGCCAGCAGCCCCGGGACAGGGGTATGGGAGCAGTACTTC

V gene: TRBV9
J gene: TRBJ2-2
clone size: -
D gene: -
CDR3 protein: CASSPSLGAPNTGELFF
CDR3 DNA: TGTGCCAGCAGCCCCTCCCTGGGGGCGCCGAACACCGGGGAGCTGTTTTTT

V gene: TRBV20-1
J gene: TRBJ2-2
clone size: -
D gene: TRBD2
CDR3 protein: CSARGLAGHTGELFF
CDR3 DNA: TGCAGTGCAAGGGGACTAGCGGGCCACACCGGGGAGCTGTTTTTT

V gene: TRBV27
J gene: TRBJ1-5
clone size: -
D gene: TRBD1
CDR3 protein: CASSPGTGDSNQPQHF
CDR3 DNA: TGTGCCAGCAGTCCCGGGACAGGCGATAGCAATCAGCCCCAGCATTTT

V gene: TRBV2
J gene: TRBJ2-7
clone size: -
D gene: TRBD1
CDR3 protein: CASSEGEGGHEQYF
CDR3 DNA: TGTGCCAGCAGTGAAGGGGAAGGGGGCCACGAGCAGTACTTC

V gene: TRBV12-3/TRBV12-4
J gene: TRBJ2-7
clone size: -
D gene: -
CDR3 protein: CASSLATGYEQYF
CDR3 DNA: TGTGCCAGCAGTTTAGCGACGGGGTACGAGCAGTACTTC

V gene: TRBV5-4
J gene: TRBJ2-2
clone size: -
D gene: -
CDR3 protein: CASSLRRERNTGELFF
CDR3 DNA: TGTGCCAGCAGCTTACGCCGGGAGAGGAACACCGGGGAGCTGTTTTTT

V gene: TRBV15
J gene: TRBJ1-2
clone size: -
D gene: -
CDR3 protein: CATSRGGEASYGYTF
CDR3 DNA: TGTGCCACCAGCAGAGGTGGGGAGGCTTCCTATGGCTACACCTTC

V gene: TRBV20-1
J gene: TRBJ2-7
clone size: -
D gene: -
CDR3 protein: CSASEGSGTVGEQYF
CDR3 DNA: TGCAGTGCTAGTGAAGGGTCGGGTACAGTCGGCGAGCAGTACTTC

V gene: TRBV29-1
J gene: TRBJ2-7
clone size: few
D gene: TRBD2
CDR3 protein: CSVVGRDEQYF
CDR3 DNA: TGCAGCGTTGTAGGGAGGGACGAGCAGTACTTC

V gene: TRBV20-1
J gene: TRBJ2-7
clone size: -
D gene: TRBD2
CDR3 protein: CSARDLGGISYEQYF
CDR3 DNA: TGCAGTGCTAGAGATCTGGGAGGGATCTCCTACGAGCAGTACTTC

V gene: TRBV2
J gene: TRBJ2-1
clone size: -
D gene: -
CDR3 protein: CASIRSSSYNEQFF
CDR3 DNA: TGTGCCAGCATTAGATCGAGCTCCTACAATGAGCAGTTCTTC

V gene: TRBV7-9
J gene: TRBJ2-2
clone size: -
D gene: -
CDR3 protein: CASSTENTGELFF
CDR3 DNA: TGTGCCAGCAGCACCGAAAACACCGGGGAGCTGTTTTTT

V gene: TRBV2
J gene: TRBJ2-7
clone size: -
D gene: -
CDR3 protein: CASTYRANYEQYF
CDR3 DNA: TGTGCCAGCACTTACAGGGCAAACTACGAGCAGTACTTC

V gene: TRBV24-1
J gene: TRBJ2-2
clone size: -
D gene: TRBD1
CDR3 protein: CATSASDRGPRDTGELFF
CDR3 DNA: TGTGCCACCAGTGCTTCGGACAGGGGGCCCCGGGACACCGGGGAGCTGTTTTTT

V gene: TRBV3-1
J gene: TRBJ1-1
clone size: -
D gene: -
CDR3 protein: CASSQDRSIGLNTEAFF
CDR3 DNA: TGTGCCAGCAGCCAAGATCGGAGTATTGGATTGAACACTGAAGCTTTCTTT

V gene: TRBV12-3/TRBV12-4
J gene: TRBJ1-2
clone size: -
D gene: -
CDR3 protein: CASSPRGDGYTF
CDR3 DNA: TGTGCCAGCAGCCCTAGGGGTGATGGCTACACCTTC

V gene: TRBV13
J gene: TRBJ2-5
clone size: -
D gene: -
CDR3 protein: CASSLKSTQETQYF
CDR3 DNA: TGTGCCAGCAGCTTAAAGTCCACCCAAGAGACCCAGTACTTC

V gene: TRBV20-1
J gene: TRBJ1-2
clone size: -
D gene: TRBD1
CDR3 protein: CSARNTGTGNGYTF
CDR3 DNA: TGCAGTGCTAGAAACACCGGGACAGGGAATGGCTACACCTTC